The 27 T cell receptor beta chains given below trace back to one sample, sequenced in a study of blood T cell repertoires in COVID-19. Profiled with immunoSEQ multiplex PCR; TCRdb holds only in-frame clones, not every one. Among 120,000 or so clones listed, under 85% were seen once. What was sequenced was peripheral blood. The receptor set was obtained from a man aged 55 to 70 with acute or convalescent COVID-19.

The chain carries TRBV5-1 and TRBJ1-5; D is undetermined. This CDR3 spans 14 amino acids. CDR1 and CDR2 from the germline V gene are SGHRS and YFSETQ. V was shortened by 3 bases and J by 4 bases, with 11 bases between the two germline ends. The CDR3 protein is CASSSGVGNQPQHF. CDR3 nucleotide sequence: TGCGCCAGCAGCTCCGGGGTGGGGAATCAGCCCCAGCATTTT.

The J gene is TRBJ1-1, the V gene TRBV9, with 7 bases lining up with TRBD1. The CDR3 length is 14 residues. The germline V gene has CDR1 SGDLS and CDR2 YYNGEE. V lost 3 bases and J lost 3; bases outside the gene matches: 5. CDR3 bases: TGTGCCAGCAGCGCCTCGGACAGGTACACTGAAGCTTTCTTT. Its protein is CASSASDRYTEAFF. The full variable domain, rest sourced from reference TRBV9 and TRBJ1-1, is DSGVTQTPKHLITATGQRVTLRCSPRSGDLSVYWYQQSLDQGLQFLIQYYNGEERAKGNILERFSAQQFPDLHSELNLSSLELGDSALYFCASSASDRYTEAFFGQGTRLTVV.

CDR3 DNA: TGTGCCAGCAGCTTTCGACAGGGACACAATGAGCAGTTCTTC. This encodes CASSFRQGHNEQFF. The rearrangement uses TRBV11-3 and TRBJ2-1; TRBD1 agrees at 7 bases. The V and J ends lost 3 bases and 5 bases, in that order; junction bases with no gene match: 4. This CDR3 has 14 amino acids. CDR1 is SGHNT, CDR2 YENEEA, per germline.

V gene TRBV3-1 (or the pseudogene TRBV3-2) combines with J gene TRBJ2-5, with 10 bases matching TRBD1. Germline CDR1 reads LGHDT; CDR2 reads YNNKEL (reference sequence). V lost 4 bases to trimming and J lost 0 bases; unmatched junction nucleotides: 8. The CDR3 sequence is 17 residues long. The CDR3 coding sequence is TGTGCCAGCAGCCTTTGGGGGGGGACAGGGGACCAAGAGACCCAGTACTTC. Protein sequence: CASSLWGGTGDQETQYF.

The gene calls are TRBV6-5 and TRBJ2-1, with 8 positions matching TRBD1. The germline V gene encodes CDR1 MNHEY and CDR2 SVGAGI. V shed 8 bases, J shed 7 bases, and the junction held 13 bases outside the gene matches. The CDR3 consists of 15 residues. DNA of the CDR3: TGTGCCAGCGCCCTTGCAGGGGGCCTAATGAATGAGCAGTTCTTC. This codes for CASALAGGLMNEQFF.

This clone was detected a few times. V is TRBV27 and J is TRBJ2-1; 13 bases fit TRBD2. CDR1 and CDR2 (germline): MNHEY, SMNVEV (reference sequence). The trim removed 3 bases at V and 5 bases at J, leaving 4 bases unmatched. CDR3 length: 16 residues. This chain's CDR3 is CASSFDGTSGDNEQFF. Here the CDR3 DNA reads TGTGCCAGCAGTTTTGACGGGACTAGCGGGGACAATGAGCAGTTCTTC.

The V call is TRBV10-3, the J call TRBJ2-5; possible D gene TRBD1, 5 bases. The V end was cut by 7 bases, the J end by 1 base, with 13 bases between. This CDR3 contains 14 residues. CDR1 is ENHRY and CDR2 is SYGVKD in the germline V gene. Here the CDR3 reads CAIKSATGQETQYF. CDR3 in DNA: TGTGCCATCAAATCGGCCACAGGCCAAGAGACCCAGTACTTC.

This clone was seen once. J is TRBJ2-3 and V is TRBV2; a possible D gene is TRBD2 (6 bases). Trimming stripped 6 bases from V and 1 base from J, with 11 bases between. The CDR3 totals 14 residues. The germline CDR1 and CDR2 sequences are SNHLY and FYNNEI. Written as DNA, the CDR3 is TGTGCCAGCAGGCTTGGCGGGGGCACAGATACGCAGTATTTT. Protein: CASRLGGGTDTQYF.

CDR3 sequence: CASSKAQGFVANYGYTF. DNA for the CDR3: TGTGCCAGCAGCAAGGCTCAGGGGTTTGTAGCTAACTATGGCTACACCTTC. The chain carries TRBV21-1 and TRBJ1-2; TRBD1 is the table's D call, not checked against the DNA. TRBV21-1 is annotated as a pseudogene. The CDR3 consists of 17 residues.

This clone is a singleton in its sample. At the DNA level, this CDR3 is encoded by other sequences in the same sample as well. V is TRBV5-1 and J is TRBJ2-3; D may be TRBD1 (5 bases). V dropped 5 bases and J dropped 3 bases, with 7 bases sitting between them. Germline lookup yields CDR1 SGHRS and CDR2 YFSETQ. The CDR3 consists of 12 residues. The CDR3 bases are TGCGCCAGCAGTGCAGGGACAGATACGCAGTATTTT. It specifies CASSAGTDTQYF.

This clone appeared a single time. The CDR3 is CAISVGQTRNEKLFF. The CDR3 DNA follows: TGTGCCATCAGTGTAGGTCAGACAAGGAATGAAAAACTGTTTTTT. The gene calls are TRBV10-3 and TRBJ1-4; no definite D call. This CDR3 contains 15 residues. CDR1 is ENHRY, CDR2 SYGVKD, per germline. The ends were cut back, 4 bases at V and 5 bases at J, with 14 bases in the middle.

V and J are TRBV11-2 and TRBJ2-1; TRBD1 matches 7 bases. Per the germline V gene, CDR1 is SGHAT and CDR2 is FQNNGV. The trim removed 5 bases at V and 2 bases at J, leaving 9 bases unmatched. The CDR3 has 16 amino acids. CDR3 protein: CASSPLRGQAYNEQFF. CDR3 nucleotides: TGTGCCAGCAGCCCCCTTAGGGGGCAAGCCTACAATGAGCAGTTCTTC.

The CDR3 region has the DNA TGTGCCAGCAGTACATCTTCCAGGCCCGGTTTGGGGCAGTACTTC. Its translation: CASSTSSRPGLGQYF. This chain joins TRBV6-5 and TRBJ2-7, with unresolved D. CDR3 size: 15 residues. Germline V lookup: CDR1 MNHEY, CDR2 SVGAGI. The V end was cut by 5 bases, the J end by 9 bases, with 23 bases between.

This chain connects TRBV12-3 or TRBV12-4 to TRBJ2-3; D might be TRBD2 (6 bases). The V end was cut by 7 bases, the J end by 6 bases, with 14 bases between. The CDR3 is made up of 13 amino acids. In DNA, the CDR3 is TGTGCCAGCACCCTCCTAGGAGGGGATACGCAGTATTTT. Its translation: CASTLLGGDTQYF.

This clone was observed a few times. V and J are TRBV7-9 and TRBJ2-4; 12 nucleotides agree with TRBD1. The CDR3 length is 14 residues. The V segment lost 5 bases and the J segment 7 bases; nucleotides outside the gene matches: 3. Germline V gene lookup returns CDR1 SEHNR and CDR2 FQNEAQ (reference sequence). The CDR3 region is CASSLGQGANIQYF. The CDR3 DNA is TGTGCCAGCAGCCTGGGACAGGGGGCGAACATTCAGTACTTC. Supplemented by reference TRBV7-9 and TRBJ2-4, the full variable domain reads DTGVSQNPRHKITKRGQNVTFRCDPISEHNRLYWYRQTLGQGPEFLTYFQNEAQLEKSRLLSDRFSAERPKGSFSTLEIQRTEQGDSAMYLCASSLGQGANIQYFGAGTRLSVL.

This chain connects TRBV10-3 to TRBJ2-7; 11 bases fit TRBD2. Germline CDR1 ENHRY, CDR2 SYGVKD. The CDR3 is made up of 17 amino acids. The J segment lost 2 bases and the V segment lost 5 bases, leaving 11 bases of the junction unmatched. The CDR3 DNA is TGTGCCATCAGTTTTTCTAGCGGGAGGAGCGGGGCCTACGAGCAGTACTTC. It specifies CAISFSSGRSGAYEQYF.

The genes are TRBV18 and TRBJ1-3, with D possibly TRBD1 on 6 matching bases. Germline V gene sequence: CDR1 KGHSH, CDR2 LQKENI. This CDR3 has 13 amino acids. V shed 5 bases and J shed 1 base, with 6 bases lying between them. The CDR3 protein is CASSRGSGNTIYF. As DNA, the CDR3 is TGTGCCAGCTCAAGGGGGTCTGGAAACACCATATATTTT.

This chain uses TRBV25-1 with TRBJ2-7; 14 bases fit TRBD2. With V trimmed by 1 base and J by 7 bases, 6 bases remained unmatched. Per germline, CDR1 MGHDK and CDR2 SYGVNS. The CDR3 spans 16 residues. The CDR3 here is CASSEWTSGGQREQYF. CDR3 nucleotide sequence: TGTGCCAGCAGTGAATGGACTAGCGGGGGGCAGAGGGAGCAGTACTTC.

CDR3 DNA: TGTGCCAGCAGCTTAGCGTCATCACCCCTCCACTTT. It specifies CASSLASSPLHF. The chain couples TRBV7-9 to TRBJ1-6; the D is unclear. The CDR3 has 12 residues. In germline, CDR1 is SEHNR, CDR2 FQNEAQ (reference sequence). Trimming removed 0 bases at V and 10 bases at J, with 4 bases between.

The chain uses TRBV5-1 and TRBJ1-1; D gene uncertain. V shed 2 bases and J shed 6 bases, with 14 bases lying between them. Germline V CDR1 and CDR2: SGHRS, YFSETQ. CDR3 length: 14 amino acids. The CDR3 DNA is TGCGCCAGCAGCTTCAGCGCCGGAGTCTCTGAAGCTTTCTTT. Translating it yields CASSFSAGVSEAFF.

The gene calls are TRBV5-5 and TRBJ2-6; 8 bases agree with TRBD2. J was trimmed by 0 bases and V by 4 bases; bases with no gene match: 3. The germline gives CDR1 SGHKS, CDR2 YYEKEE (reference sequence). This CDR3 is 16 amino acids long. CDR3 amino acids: CASSPGGTSGANVLTF. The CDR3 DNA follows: TGTGCCAGCAGCCCGGGGGGGACCTCTGGGGCCAACGTCCTGACTTTC.

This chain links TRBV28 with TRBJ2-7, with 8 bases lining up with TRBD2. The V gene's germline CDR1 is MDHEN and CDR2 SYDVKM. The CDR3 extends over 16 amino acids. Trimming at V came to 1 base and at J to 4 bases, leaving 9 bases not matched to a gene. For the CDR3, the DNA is TGTGCCAGCAGTTTATTCCCCAGGTTAGCGGGGTACGAGCAGTACTTC. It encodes CASSLFPRLAGYEQYF.

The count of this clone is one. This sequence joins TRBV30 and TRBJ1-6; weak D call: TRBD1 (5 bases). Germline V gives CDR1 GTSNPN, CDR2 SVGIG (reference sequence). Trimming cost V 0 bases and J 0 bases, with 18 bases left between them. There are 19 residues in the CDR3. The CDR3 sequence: CAWSVQGTLTNSYNSPLHF. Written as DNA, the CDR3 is TGTGCCTGGAGTGTTCAGGGAACCCTTACTAACTCCTATAATTCACCCCTCCACTTT.

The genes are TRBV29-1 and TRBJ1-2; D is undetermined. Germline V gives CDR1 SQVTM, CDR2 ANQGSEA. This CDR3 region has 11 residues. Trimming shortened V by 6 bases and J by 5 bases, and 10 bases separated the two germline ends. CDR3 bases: TGCAGCGTGCAATTAGAATATGGCTACACCTTC. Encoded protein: CSVQLEYGYTF.

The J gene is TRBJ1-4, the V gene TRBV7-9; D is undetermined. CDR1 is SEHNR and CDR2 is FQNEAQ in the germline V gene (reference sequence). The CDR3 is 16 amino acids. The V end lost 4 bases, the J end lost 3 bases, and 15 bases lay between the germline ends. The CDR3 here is CASSSPSVAANEKLFF. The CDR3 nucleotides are TGTGCCAGCAGCTCTCCAAGCGTTGCGGCTAATGAAAAACTGTTTTTT.

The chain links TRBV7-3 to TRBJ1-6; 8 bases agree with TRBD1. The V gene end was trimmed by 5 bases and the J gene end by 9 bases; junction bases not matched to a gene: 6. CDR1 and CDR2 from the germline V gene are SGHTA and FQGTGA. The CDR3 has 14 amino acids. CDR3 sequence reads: CASSAGQAFSPLHF. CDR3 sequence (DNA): TGTGCCAGCAGCGCGGGACAGGCTTTTTCACCCCTCCACTTT. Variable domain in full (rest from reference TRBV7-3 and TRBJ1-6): GAGVSQTPSNKVTEKGKYVELRCDPISGHTALYWYRQSLGQGPEFLIYFQGTGAADDSGLPNDRFFAVRPEGSVSTLKIQRTERGDSAVYLCASSAGQAFSPLHFGNGTRLTVT.

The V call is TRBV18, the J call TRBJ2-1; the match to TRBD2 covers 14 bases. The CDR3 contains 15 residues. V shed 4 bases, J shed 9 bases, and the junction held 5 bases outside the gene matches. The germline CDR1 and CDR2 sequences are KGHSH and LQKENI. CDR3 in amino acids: CASSRGLAGESEQFF. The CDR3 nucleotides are TGTGCCAGCTCACGGGGACTAGCGGGAGAGAGTGAGCAGTTCTTC.